This T cell receptor beta chain was identified in a study of blood T cell repertoires in COVID-19. Study-level information: PBMCs, B-cell-depleted T cells, or T cells provided the cDNA or gDNA that made up the material.

In the authors' methods: Scientists estimated how many nucleated cells there were by amplifying reference gene primers. Sequenced by immunoSEQ multiplex PCR; TCRdb stores in-frame clones only, minus some. That table supplies the V and J calls and clone size; D and trimming were determined from the DNA. The sample records 300,000 or so clones, about 86% being singletons. A word on this clone: Other DNA sequences in this sample translate to the same CDR3.

The CDR3 has 13 residues. The junction had 3 bases not matched to a gene; V was cut back by 3 bases and J by 5 bases. CDR1 is SGHRS and CDR2 is YFSETQ in the germline V gene. Donors were grouped by their self-reported clinical history. Sequencing was performed on PBMCs or T cells enriched from blood (not recorded which). V usage is TRBV5-1 and J usage is TRBJ2-5; 8 nucleotides line up with TRBD1. The receptor comes from a woman between 40 and 50 years old with acute COVID-19. CDR3 nucleotides: TGCGCCAGCAGCTCGACAGGGGTGGAGACCCAGTACTTC. It yields the protein CASSSTGVETQYF.